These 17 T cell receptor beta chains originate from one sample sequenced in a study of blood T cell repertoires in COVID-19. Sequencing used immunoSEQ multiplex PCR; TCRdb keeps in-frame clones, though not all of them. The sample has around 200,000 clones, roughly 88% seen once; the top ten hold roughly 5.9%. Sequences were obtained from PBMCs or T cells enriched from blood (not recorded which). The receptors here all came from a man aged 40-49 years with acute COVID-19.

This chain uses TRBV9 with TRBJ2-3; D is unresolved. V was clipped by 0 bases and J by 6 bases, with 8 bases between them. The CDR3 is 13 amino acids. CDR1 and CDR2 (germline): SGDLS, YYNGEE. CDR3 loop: CASSVVSGDTQYF. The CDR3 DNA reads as TGTGCCAGCAGCGTAGTGTCCGGGGATACGCAGTATTTT. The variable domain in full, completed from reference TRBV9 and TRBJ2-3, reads DSGVTQTPKHLITATGQRVTLRCSPRSGDLSVYWYQQSLDQGLQFLIQYYNGEERAKGNILERFSAQQFPDLHSELNLSSLELGDSALYFCASSVVSGDTQYFGPGTRLTVL.

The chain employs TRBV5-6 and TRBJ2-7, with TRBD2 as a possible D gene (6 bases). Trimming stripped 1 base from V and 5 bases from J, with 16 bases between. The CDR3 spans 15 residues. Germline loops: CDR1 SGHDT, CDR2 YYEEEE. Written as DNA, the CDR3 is TGTGCCAGCAGCTTGTTGGCAGGGAGGTCCAACGAGCAGTACTTC. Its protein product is CASSLLAGRSNEQYF.

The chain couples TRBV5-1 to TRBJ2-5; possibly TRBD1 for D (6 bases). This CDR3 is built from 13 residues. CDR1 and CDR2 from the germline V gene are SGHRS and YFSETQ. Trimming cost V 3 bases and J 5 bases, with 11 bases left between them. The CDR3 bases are TGCGCCAGCAGCTGGGACATGGCGGAGACCCAGTACTTC. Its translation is CASSWDMAETQYF.

CDR3 coding DNA: TGTGCCACCAGTGTCCCAACCGGGACAATCGGTACAGATACGCAGTATTTT. The encoded protein is CATSVPTGTIGTDTQYF. The J gene is TRBJ2-3, the V gene TRBV24-1, with D perhaps matching TRBD1 (6 bases). The CDR3 consists of 17 residues. Looked up from germline, CDR1 is KGHDR and CDR2 is SFDVKD. Trimming removed 5 bases from V and 3 bases from J, with 20 bases in between.

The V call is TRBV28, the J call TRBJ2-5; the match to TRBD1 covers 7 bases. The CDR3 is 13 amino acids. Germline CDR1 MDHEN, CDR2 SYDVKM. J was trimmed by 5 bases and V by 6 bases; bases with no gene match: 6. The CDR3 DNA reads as TGTGCCAGCAGGATAGGGGGCGGGGAGACCCAGTACTTC. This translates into CASRIGGGETQYF.

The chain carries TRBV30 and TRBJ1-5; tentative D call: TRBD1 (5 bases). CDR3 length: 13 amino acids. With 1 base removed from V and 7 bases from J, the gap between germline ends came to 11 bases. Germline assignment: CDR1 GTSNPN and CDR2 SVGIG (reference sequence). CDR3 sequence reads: CAWSEDSWQPQHF. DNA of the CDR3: TGTGCCTGGAGTGAAGACAGTTGGCAGCCCCAGCATTTT. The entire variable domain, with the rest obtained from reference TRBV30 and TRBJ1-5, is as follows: SQTIHQWPATLVQPVGSPLSLECTVEGTSNPNLYWYRQAAGRGLQLLFYSVGIGQISSEVPQNLSASRPQDRQFILSSKKLLLSDSGFYLCAWSEDSWQPQHFGDGTRLSIL.

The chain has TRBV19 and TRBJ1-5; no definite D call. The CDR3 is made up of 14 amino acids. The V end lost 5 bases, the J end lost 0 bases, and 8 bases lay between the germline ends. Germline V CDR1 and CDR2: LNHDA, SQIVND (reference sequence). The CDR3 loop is CASSLQYSNQPQHF. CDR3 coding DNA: TGTGCCAGTAGTCTACAGTATAGCAATCAGCCCCAGCATTTT.

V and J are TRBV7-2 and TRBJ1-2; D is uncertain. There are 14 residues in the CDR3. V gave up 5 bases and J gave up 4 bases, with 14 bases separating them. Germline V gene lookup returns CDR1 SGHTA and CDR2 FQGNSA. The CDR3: CASSLGRARYGYTF. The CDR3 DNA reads TGTGCCAGCAGCCTAGGGAGGGCGCGCTATGGCTACACCTTC.

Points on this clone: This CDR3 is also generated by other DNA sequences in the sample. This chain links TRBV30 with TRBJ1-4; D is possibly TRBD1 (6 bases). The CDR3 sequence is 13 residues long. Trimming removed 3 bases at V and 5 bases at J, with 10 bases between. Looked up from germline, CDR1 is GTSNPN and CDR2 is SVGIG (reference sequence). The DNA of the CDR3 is TGTGCCTGGAGGCCAGGGGCAAATGAAAAACTGTTTTTT. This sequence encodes CAWRPGANEKLFF.

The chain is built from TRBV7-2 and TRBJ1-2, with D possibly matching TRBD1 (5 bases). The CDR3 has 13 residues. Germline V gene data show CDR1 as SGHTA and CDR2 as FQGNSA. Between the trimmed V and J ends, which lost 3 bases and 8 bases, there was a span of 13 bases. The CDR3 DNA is TGTGCCAGCAGCTTTCGGACGGGGGTGGGCTACACCTTC. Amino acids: CASSFRTGVGYTF. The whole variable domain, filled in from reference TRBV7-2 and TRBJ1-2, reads GAGVSQSPSNKVTEKGKDVELRCDPISGHTALYWYRQSLGQGLEFLIYFQGNSAPDKSGLPSDRFSAERTGGSVSTLTIQRTQQEDSAVYLCASSFRTGVGYTFGSGTRLTVV.

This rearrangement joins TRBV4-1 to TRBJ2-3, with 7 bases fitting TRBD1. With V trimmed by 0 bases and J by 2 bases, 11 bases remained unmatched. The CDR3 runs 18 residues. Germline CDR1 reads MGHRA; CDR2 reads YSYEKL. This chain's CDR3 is CASSQDLRVGTVTDTQYF. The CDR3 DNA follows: TGCGCCAGCAGCCAAGATCTAAGGGTGGGGACAGTCACAGATACGCAGTATTTT.

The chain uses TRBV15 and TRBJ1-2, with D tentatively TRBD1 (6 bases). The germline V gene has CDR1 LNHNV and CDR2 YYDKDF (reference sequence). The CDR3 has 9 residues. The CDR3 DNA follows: TGTGGGGGGCCGGTTGTCTACACCTTC. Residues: CGGPVVYTF. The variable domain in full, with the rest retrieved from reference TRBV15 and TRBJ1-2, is DAMVIQNPRYQVTQFGKPVTLSCSQTLNHNVMYWYQQKSSQAPKLLFHYYDKDFNNEADTPDNFQSRRPNTSFCFLDIRSPGLGDTAMYLCGGPVVYTFGSGTRLTVV.

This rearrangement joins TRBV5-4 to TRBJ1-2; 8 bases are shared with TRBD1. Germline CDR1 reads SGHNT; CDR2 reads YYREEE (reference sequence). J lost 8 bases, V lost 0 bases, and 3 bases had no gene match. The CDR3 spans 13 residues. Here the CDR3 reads CASSLAGQDGYTF. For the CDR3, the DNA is TGTGCCAGCAGCTTGGCGGGACAGGACGGCTACACCTTC. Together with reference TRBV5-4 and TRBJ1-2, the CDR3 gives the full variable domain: ETGVTQSPTHLIKTRGQQVTLRCSSQSGHNTVSWYQQALGQGPQFIFQYYREEENGRGNFPPRFSGLQFPNYSSELNVNALELDDSALYLCASSLAGQDGYTFGSGTRLTVV.

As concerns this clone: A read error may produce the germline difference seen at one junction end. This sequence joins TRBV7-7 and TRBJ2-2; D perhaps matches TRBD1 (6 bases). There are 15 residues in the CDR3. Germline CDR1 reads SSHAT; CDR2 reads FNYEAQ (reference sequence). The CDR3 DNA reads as TGTGCTAGCAGCTTTCCCGGGACAAACACCGGGGAGCTGTTTTTT. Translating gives CASSFPGTNTGELFF.

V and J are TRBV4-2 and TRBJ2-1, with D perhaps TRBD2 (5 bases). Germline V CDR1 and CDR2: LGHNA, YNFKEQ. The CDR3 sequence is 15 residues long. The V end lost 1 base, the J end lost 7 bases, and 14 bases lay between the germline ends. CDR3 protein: CASSQGELGRNEQFF. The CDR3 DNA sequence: TGTGCCAGCAGCCAAGGGGAATTGGGGAGAAATGAGCAGTTCTTC.

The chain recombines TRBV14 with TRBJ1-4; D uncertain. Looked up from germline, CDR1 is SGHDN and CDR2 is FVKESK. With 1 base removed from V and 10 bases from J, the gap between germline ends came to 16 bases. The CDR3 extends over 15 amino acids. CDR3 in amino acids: CASSQGGPTYGKLFF. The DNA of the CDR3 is TGTGCCAGCAGCCAAGGAGGCCCTACGTACGGAAAACTGTTTTTT.

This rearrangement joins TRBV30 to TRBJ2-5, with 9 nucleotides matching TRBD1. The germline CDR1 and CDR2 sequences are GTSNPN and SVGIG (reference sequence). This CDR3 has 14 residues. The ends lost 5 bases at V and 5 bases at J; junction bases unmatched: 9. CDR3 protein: CAWGTGGVLETQYF. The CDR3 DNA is TGTGCCTGGGGCACAGGGGGCGTCCTGGAGACCCAGTACTTC.